The present entry profiles one TCR beta chain with its context. The antigen remains unidentified. The sample is drawn from a study of blood T cells in healthy people across ages. About the study: Roughly one uniquely barcoded beta molecule per two T cells was captured.

Primers used in a second PCR of roughly 7 to 12 cycles were a sample-barcoded 5' primer and a J-beta primer mix. TCRdb re-called the 5' RACE reads through MiXCR, storing one row per CDR3 protein. Of over a million distinct CDR3 sequences listed, about 25% are singletons. Around 9.4 milliliters was the volume of peripheral blood drawn from each donor. The CDR3 covers 17 residues. Unmatched junction bases numbered 5, after V lost 3 bases and J lost 0 bases. From germline, CDR1 is SGHRS and CDR2 YFSETQ. Study-level results: Changes in expanded clonotypes were possibly confounded, as the CMV status of donors was unknown. Among long-lived donors, naive CD4+ cells were more numerous and diversity higher than in aged donors.

The same sample was also studied in work on T cells of mothers and their children.

Sequencing used blood. This receptor was taken from a girl aged 2-10 years in good health. The J gene is TRBJ2-6, the V gene TRBV5-1; 8 bases map to TRBD1. As DNA, the CDR3 is TGCGCCAGCAGCTCTGGACAGGGCCACTCTGGGGCCAACGTCCTGACTTTC. As protein: CASSSGQGHSGANVLTF.